This T cell receptor beta chain is from a study of monozygotic twins with inflammatory bowel disease (dated by TCRdb to about 2019). Context from the whole study: The complete study included about 28 monozygotic twin pairs: 19 IBD-discordant Danish pairs and nine German pairs, of which four were IBD-concordant and five were IBD-discordant. The search for disease-associated traits relied mainly on comparing IBD patients with their genetically identical healthy co-twins within discordant pairs. Each individual had, on average, about 151 000 unique TCRalpha sequences and 181 000 unique TCRbeta sequences available for analysis. Findings and caveats that apply to the study as a whole: Fewer clonotypes were shared with other individuals by IBD patients than by healthy twins, most markedly in patients showing signs of disease activity. Differing immunosuppressive treatments among patients may have added background noise and inter-individual variability to the repertoires. Repertoire similarity did not differ between concordant and discordant twins, possibly due to limited statistical power. The results gave no support for a single strong signal or clonotype linked to IBD. A decrease in TCRbeta repertoire diversity, as measured by inverse Simpson index, was observed in IBD patients compared with their healthy co-twins. The analysis was unable to tell different T cell subtypes apart.

To prepare the library, 5' RACE was applied. For each TCR library, 3,000 to 3,500 ng of total RNA was used. For each sample, cDNA synthesis was carried out in eight separate reactions using SMARTScribe reverse transcriptase. During cDNA synthesis, template switching introduced unique molecular identifiers that contained a 6-nucleotide sample barcode. Two nested PCRs of roughly 15 and 9 cycles amplified the TCRalpha and TCRbeta cDNA, and bead purification followed each PCR. Before amplification, the cDNA was treated with uracil DNA-glycosylase and purified using the QIAquick PCR purification kit. The second PCR added Illumina TruSeq-compatible adapters along with sample-specific barcodes. TapeStation and Qubit were used to check library quality and concentration, and roughly 4.6 ng of each library was pooled. Sequencing of pooled libraries was carried out on an Illumina HiSeq2500 single-index Rapid Run using 2 x 100 bp reads and custom sequencing primers. The study's processing was this. MiGEC version 1.2.6 was used for UMI-based consensus assembly, which corrected PCR and sequencing errors. MiXCR version 2.1.1 was used for V(D)J alignment, clonotype assembly and CDR3 extraction. Gene usage, clonotype sharing and MAIT/NKT TCR abundance were normalised by analysing the top 1000, 10 000 and 20 000 clonotypes per sample. Diversity was computed as the inverse Simpson index with the vegan R package after downsampling to 27 000 UMIs. Paired Mann-Whitney U tests on discordant twin pairs were used, with Benjamini-Hochberg multiple-testing correction. TCRdb reprocessed the reads; each CDR3 protein sequence makes one entry, and DNA is unavailable. The V and J calls reflect TCRdb's pipeline rather than the authors' work. This sample's table contains about 300,000 distinct CDR3 sequences. The leading ten clones occupy over 5.5% of the sample.

Remarks on this clonotype: Its antigen is not yet known.

The CDR3 numbers 12 residues from cysteine through phenylalanine. The nucleotide record is missing. In the germline V gene (reference sequence), CDR1 corresponds to MNHNY and CDR2 to SVGAGI. From each donor, an approximately 2.6 ml peripheral blood sample was collected into PAXgene tubes and kept at -80 degrees C. Without T cell sorting, total RNA was isolated from whole blood using the PAXgene blood miRNA kit on an automated QIAcube. Deep TCRalpha and TCRbeta repertoire profiling with unique molecular barcoding was performed on peripheral blood of monozygotic twin pairs concordant or discordant for inflammatory bowel disease. For every twin pair, smoking habits were documented, and each individual was categorised as a current, former or never smoker.

The sample comprised blood. Recombination linked TRBV6-6 to TRBJ1-2; checking the TCRdb D call of TRBD1 is not possible without DNA. The clonotype comes from a human donor with ulcerative colitis or Crohn's disease, or a healthy co-twin of an affected twin (not recorded which). The CDR3: CATTDRAYGYTF.